The rows below give T cell receptor beta chains drawn from one sample of a study of T-cell memory formation after mild COVID-19. TCRdb re-called the 5' RACE reads through MiXCR, storing one row per CDR3 protein. The table records roughly 340,000 distinct CDR3 sequences, approximately 15% of them present only once. Sequenced: PBMCs or a T cell subset sorted from them (not recorded which). These receptors were obtained from a man between 18 and 29 years old who had mild COVID-19 (a few samples of this study predate the infection). Cell type and time point are not known. The CDR3 runs from the conserved cysteine through the conserved F or W. D genes are given only for firm matches. Size is omitted from some rows. Given values are once, few, many or a class for expanded clones.

size,D,J,V,DNA,CDR3
few,NA,TRBJ2-2,TRBV6-5,TGTGCCAGCAGTCGGAGGGACGCAAACACCGGGGAGCTGTTTTTT,CASSRRDANTGELFF
few,NA,TRBJ1-6,TRBV15,TGTGCCACCAGCAGAGAAGCACAGCGAAGACCCCTCCACTTT,CATSREAQRRPLHF
few,NA,TRBJ1-2,TRBV4-1,TGCGCCAGCAGCCAAGGACTGGCTAACTATGGCTACACCTTC,CASSQGLANYGYTF
few,TRBD2,TRBJ2-3,TRBV3-1,TGTGCCAGCAGTCGGGGGGCACTAGCGGTCACAGATACGCAGTATTTT,CASSRGALAVTDTQYF
few,NA,TRBJ2-3,TRBV2,TGTGCCAGCAGTGATCGTTTGAGGAACACAGATACGCAGTATTTT,CASSDRLRNTDTQYF
NA,NA,TRBJ2-5,TRBV7-2,TGTGCCAGCAGCCCGCCCTGGGGGTGGGGGCCACAAGAGACCCAGTACTTC,CASSPPWGWGPQETQYF
NA,TRBD1,TRBJ1-1,TRBV19,TGTGCCAGTAGCAGACAGGGGGAGACTGAAGCTTTCTTT,CASSRQGETEAFF
few,NA,TRBJ1-2,TRBV25-1,TGTGCCAGCAGTGTTACAGGGTCTGCCGTGGGCTACACCTTC,CASSVTGSAVGYTF
NA,TRBD2,TRBJ2-7,TRBV4-3,TGCGCCAGCAGCCAAGACCCCAGCGGGGGGGAGTACGAGCAGTACTTC,CASSQDPSGGEYEQYF
NA,TRBD1,TRBJ1-5,TRBV20-1,TGCAGTGCTGGACAGGGGGAACAGCCCCAGCATTTT,CSAGQGEQPQHF
NA,TRBD2,TRBJ2-2,TRBV12-3/TRBV12-4,TGTGCCAGCAGTTTACCTAGCGGGTACACCGGGGAGCTGTTTTTT,CASSLPSGYTGELFF
NA,NA,TRBJ2-2,TRBV6-5,TGTGCCGCCCAAGAGGGAACCGGGGAGCTGTTTTTT,CAAQEGTGELFF
few,TRBD1,TRBJ1-6,TRBV5-1,TGCGCCAGCAAAACTCAGACAGGGCGATCACCCCTCCACTTT,CASKTQTGRSPLHF
few,TRBD2,TRBJ2-3,TRBV28,TGTGCCAGCAGTCGACTAGCGGGGGTAGCGGATACGCAGTATTTT,CASSRLAGVADTQYF
NA,TRBD1,TRBJ1-5,TRBV6-2/TRBV6-3,TGTGCCAGCTCCGGTTCTCCGGGACAGTTTTATCAGCCCCAGCATTTT,CASSGSPGQFYQPQHF
NA,NA,TRBJ1-2,TRBV5-1,TGCGCCAGCAGCTTGGTCGTTGGGGGCGCTTATGGCTACACCTTC,CASSLVVGGAYGYTF
few,TRBD1,TRBJ1-3,TRBV19,TGTGCCAGTGCCGTTGAACAGGGGGCTGGAAACACCATATATTTT,CASAVEQGAGNTIYF
many,TRBD1,TRBJ2-5,TRBV4-3,TGCGCCAGCAGTTGGACAGGGATAGGAGAGACCCAGTACTTC,CASSWTGIGETQYF
NA,TRBD1,TRBJ1-2,TRBV18,TGTGCCAGCTCACCGAGGACAGGGATGTATGGCTACACCTTC,CASSPRTGMYGYTF
few,NA,TRBJ1-4,TRBV7-2,TGTGCCAGCAGCTACGCCCCCAGGGGAAATGAAAAACTGTTTTTT,CASSYAPRGNEKLFF
few,TRBD1,TRBJ1-5,TRBV24-1,TGTGCCACCAGTGACCGGGACAGTCACCCCACCCAGCCCCAGCATTTT,CATSDRDSHPTQPQHF
NA,TRBD1,TRBJ1-1,TRBV9,TGTGCCAGCAGCCCTAGGACAGGGGAGGCTGAAGCTTTCTTT,CASSPRTGEAEAFF
few,NA,TRBJ2-5,TRBV5-1,TGCGCCAGCAGCTGGATGGGAAACCCCTCGGGGACCCAGTACTTC,CASSWMGNPSGTQYF
many,NA,TRBJ1-1,TRBV6-2/TRBV6-3,TGTGCCAGCAGTCCCTTGGCAGGGAGTGGCACTGAAGCTTTCTTT,CASSPLAGSGTEAFF
NA,NA,TRBJ1-1,TRBV20-1,TGCAGTGCCGAAAGGGGAAACACTGAAGCTTTCTTT,CSAERGNTEAFF
NA,NA,TRBJ1-5,TRBV5-1,TGCGCCAGCAGCTTGCAGGGGAAGGGCAATCAGCCCCAGCATTTT,CASSLQGKGNQPQHF
few,TRBD1,TRBJ1-2,TRBV6-2/TRBV6-3,TGTGCCAGCAGTGTCGGGACAGGGGGCTACACCTTC,CASSVGTGGYTF
few,NA,TRBJ1-3,TRBV18,TGTGCCAGCTCACCCTCCGGGACCGTCTCTGGAAACACCATATATTTT,CASSPSGTVSGNTIYF
few,NA,TRBJ2-2,TRBV7-2,TGTGCCAGCAGCTCCTGGGACATCATCGGGGAGCTGTTTTTT,CASSSWDIIGELFF
NA,NA,TRBJ1-2,TRBV12-3/TRBV12-4,TGTGCCAGCAGTCTACAGCCGGGACCTTATGGCTACACCTTC,CASSLQPGPYGYTF
few,NA,TRBJ2-5,TRBV4-1,TGCGCCAGCAGCCCCCAGACTCAAGAGACCCAGTACTTC,CASSPQTQETQYF
NA,NA,TRBJ2-1,TRBV5-6,TGTGCCAGCACCCGGACCGGGGGCAGTGGAGATGAGCAGTTCTTC,CASTRTGGSGDEQFF
NA,NA,TRBJ1-3,TRBV28,TGTGCCAGCAGTTTCCCCCAGGGAAGCGGAAACACCATATATTTT,CASSFPQGSGNTIYF
NA,NA,TRBJ1-1,TRBV6-5,TGTGCCAGCAGTTACCTCGACAGCACTGAAGCTTTCTTT,CASSYLDSTEAFF
NA,NA,TRBJ1-1,TRBV27,TGTGCCAGCAGAGTCTTGGGTGGGGAGGCTCCTGAAGCTTTCTTT,CASRVLGGEAPEAFF
NA,NA,TRBJ2-1,TRBV29-1,TGCAGCGTTGAGGAGACGGACAATGAGCAGTTCTTC,CSVEETDNEQFF
NA,NA,TRBJ1-2,TRBV5-6,TGTGCCAGCAGCTTCGGGGAAGGGGGCTACACCTTC,CASSFGEGGYTF
NA,NA,TRBJ1-1,TRBV12-3/TRBV12-4,TGTGCCAGCAGTCCAAGCCGGGCGGGTCCCGCTGAAGCTTTCTTT,CASSPSRAGPAEAFF
many,TRBD1,TRBJ2-3,TRBV4-1,TGCGCCAGCAGCCAGGGACAGTGGAAGACAGATACGCAGTATTTT,CASSQGQWKTDTQYF
few,TRBD1,TRBJ2-5,TRBV5-1,TGCGCCAGCGGAACAGGGGGCCTGGAGACCCAGTACTTC,CASGTGGLETQYF
NA,TRBD2,TRBJ2-1,TRBV2,TGTGCCAGCAGTGTCAGCGGGGGGGCCTATGAGCAGTTCTTC,CASSVSGGAYEQFF
NA,TRBD2,TRBJ2-1,TRBV7-9,TGTGCCAGCAGCGTCACGAGACTAGCGGGGGGCCCCAGTGAGCAGTTCTTC,CASSVTRLAGGPSEQFF
few,NA,TRBJ1-2,TRBV4-2,TGTGCCAGCAGCCTCGGCGGGGCAGGGAGTGAGCGTGGCTACACCTTC,CASSLGGAGSERGYTF
NA,TRBD1,TRBJ1-5,TRBV27,TGTGCCAGCAGTTTCCAGGGGGATAGCAATCAGCCCCAGCATTTT,CASSFQGDSNQPQHF
few,NA,TRBJ1-5,TRBV7-2,TGTGCCAGCAGCTTTGCTAGCAATCAGCCCCAGCATTTT,CASSFASNQPQHF
few,NA,TRBJ2-5,TRBV4-3,TGCGCCAGCAGCCCAAGACTAGTAGGCCAAGAGACCCAGTACTTC,CASSPRLVGQETQYF
NA,TRBD1,TRBJ1-2,TRBV28,TGTGCCAGCAGTTTAGGGACAGGGGACGGGGGCTACACCTTC,CASSLGTGDGGYTF
many,TRBD2,TRBJ2-1,TRBV5-1,TGCGCCAGCAGCCCGGAGGGACTAGCGGCGAATGAGCAGTTCTTC,CASSPEGLAANEQFF
NA,TRBD2,TRBJ2-7,TRBV5-5,TGTGCCAGCAGCTTGGTATCGGGGGGAAAGCCATACGAGCAGTACTTC,CASSLVSGGKPYEQYF
NA,NA,TRBJ2-5,TRBV6-1,TGTGCCAGCAGCCGGGACGCCAAAGAGACCCAGTACTTC,CASSRDAKETQYF
few,NA,TRBJ2-1,TRBV7-9,TGTGCCAGCAGCTTTTGGGACAATGAGCAGTTCTTC,CASSFWDNEQFF
few,NA,TRBJ2-1,TRBV5-5,TGTGCCAGCAGCTTGGCCGTCAGCCCCAATGAGCAGTTCTTC,CASSLAVSPNEQFF
NA,NA,TRBJ2-3,TRBV29-1,TGCAGCGTTGGGGCAGATACGCAGTATTTT,CSVGADTQYF
few,NA,TRBJ1-1,TRBV20-1,TGCAGTGCTAGAGAAGGGATTCACACTGAAGCTTTCTTT,CSAREGIHTEAFF
many,NA,TRBJ1-2,TRBV7-6,TGTGCCAGCAGCTTAGGCCAGGGAGGTGGCTACACCTTC,CASSLGQGGGYTF
few,TRBD1,TRBJ2-4,TRBV4-1,TGCGCCAGCAGCCAAGTCCCCCATACAGGGGTAGCCAAAAACATTCAGTACTTC,CASSQVPHTGVAKNIQYF
NA,TRBD1,TRBJ1-1,TRBV5-4,TGTGCCAGCAGCTCGAAAGTAACAGGGGACACTGAAGCTTTCTTT,CASSSKVTGDTEAFF